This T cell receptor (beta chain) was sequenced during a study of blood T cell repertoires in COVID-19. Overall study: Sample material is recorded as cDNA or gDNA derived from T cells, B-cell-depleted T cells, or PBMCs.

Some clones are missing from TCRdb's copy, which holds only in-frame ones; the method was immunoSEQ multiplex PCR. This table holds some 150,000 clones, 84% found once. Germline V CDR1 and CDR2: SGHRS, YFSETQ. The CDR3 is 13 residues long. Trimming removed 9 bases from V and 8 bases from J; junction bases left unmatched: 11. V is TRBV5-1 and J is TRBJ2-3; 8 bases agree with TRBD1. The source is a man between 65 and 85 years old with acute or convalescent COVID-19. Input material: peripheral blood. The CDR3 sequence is CATTSRGQGTQYF. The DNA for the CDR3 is TGCGCCACCACGTCCAGGGGGCAAGGTACGCAGTATTTT.